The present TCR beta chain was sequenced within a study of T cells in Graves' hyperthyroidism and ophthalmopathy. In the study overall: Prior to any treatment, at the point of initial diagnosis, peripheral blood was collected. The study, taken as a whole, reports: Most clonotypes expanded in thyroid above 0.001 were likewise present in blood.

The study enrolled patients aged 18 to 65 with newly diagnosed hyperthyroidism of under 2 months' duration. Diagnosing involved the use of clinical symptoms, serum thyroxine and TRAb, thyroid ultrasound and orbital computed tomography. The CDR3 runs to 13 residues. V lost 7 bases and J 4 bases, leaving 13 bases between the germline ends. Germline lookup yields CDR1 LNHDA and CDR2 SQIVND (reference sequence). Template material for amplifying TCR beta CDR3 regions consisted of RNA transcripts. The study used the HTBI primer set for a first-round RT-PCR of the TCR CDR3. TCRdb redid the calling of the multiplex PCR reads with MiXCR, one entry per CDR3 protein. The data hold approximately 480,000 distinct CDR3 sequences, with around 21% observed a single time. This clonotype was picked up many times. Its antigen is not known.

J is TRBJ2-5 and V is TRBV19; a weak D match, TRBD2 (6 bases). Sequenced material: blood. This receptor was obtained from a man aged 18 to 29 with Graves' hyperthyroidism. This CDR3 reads CASNTMGGETQYF. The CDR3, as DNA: TGTGCCAGTAACACGATGGGGGGAGAGACCCAGTACTTC.